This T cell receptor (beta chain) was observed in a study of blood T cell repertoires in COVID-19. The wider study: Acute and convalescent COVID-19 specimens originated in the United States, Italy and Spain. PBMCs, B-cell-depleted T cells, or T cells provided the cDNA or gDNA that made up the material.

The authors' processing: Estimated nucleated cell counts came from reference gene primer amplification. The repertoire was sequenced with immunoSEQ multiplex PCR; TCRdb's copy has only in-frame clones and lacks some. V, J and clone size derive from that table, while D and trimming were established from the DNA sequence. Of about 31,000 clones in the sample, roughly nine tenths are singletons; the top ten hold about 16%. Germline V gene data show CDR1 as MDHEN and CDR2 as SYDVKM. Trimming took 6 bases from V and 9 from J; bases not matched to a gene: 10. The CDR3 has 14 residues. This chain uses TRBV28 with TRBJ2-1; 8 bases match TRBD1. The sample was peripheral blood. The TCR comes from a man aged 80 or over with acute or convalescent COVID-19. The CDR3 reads CASSWTYRGAEQFF. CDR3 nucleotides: TGTGCCAGCAGCTGGACCTACAGGGGGGCTGAGCAGTTCTTC.